This passage covers 15 T cell receptor beta chains from one sample sequenced in a study of blood T cell repertoires in COVID-19. The repertoire was sequenced with immunoSEQ multiplex PCR; TCRdb's copy has only in-frame clones and lacks some. The sample records 250,000 to 350,000 clones, around 85% being singletons. Sequenced material: peripheral blood. The receptors were gathered from a human donor with COVID-19, enrolled during active disease. The donor label of this sample is uncertain.

V usage is TRBV25-1 and J usage is TRBJ2-1; 11 bases line up with TRBD2. The CDR3 runs to 16 residues. The germline CDR1 and CDR2 sequences are MGHDK and SYGVNS. Unmatched junction bases numbered 7, after V lost 3 bases and J lost 6 bases. The CDR3 here is CASSEGLAASGNEQFF. The CDR3 DNA sequence: TGTGCCAGCAGTGAGGGACTAGCGGCATCGGGCAATGAGCAGTTCTTC.

V is TRBV24-1 and J is TRBJ2-1; D not resolved. Trimming took off 4 bases at V and 0 bases at J, with 9 bases between the two ends. The CDR3 is made up of 15 amino acids. Germline V lookup: CDR1 KGHDR, CDR2 SFDVKD. The CDR3 sequence: CATSDGWSSYNEQFF. The CDR3 DNA sequence: TGTGCCACCAGTGACGGCTGGAGCTCCTACAATGAGCAGTTCTTC.

The chain carries TRBV7-9 and TRBJ1-2, with D perhaps TRBD1 (6 bases). The CDR3 runs 15 residues. V was pared by 4 bases and J by 6 bases, with 18 bases between. Germline lookup yields CDR1 SEHNR and CDR2 FQNEAQ (reference sequence). The CDR3 DNA reads TGTGCCAGCAGCTCTCAGGTGGGGGGGCGTCATGGCTACACCTTC. It encodes CASSSQVGGRHGYTF.

This clone has only a few counts. Written as DNA, the CDR3 is TGTGCCAGCAGCCTGACAACCCAAGAGACCCAGTACTTC. This gives the protein CASSLTTQETQYF. The chain links TRBV5-4 to TRBJ2-5; no clear D. Germline assignment: CDR1 SGHNT and CDR2 YYREEE (reference sequence). V was shortened by 4 bases and J by 1 base, with 8 bases between the two germline ends. This CDR3 region has 13 residues. The whole variable domain, remainder taken from reference TRBV5-4 and TRBJ2-5, is ETGVTQSPTHLIKTRGQQVTLRCSSQSGHNTVSWYQQALGQGPQFIFQYYREEENGRGNFPPRFSGLQFPNYSSELNVNALELDDSALYLCASSLTTQETQYFGPGTRLLVL.

The rearrangement uses TRBV14 and TRBJ2-3, with D perhaps matching TRBD1 (6 bases). V lost 10 bases and J 2 bases, leaving 19 bases between the germline ends. The CDR3 consists of 15 residues. The germline gives CDR1 SGHDN, CDR2 FVKESK. The DNA of the CDR3 is TGTGCCACCACACGAGACAGGATCTCCACAGATACGCAGTATTTT. This translates into CATTRDRISTDTQYF.

The chain carries TRBV4-1 and TRBJ2-1, with TRBD1 as a possible D gene (5 bases). Looked up from germline, CDR1 is MGHRA and CDR2 is YSYEKL. This CDR3 region has 13 residues. Between the trimmed V and J ends, which lost 1 base and 10 bases, there was a span of 11 bases. CDR3 DNA: TGCGCCAGCAGCCAAGTCAGGGCCTCCGAGCAGTTCTTC. It encodes CASSQVRASEQFF.

This clone was counted only a few times. This rearrangement joins TRBV5-1 to TRBJ1-1; D is unresolved. With 4 bases removed from V and 7 bases from J, the gap between germline ends came to 8 bases. This CDR3 is built from 11 residues. Germline lookup yields CDR1 SGHRS and CDR2 YFSETQ. The CDR3 region has the DNA TGCGCCAGCAGCATTCAAAATGAAGCTTTCTTT. Amino acid sequence: CASSIQNEAFF.

The chain couples TRBV19 to TRBJ2-3; tentative D call: TRBD1 (6 bases). With 4 bases removed from V and 6 bases from J, the gap between germline ends came to 11 bases. The CDR3 has 13 residues. CDR1 is LNHDA and CDR2 is SQIVND in the germline V gene (reference sequence). The CDR3 region is CASSTRGRDTQYF. CDR3 in DNA: TGTGCCAGTAGTACCAGGGGAAGGGATACGCAGTATTTT.

This chain joins TRBV6-5 and TRBJ2-1, with 10 bases matching TRBD1. The CDR3 runs to 16 residues. Germline CDR1 reads MNHEY; CDR2 reads SVGAGI. V lost 0 bases to trimming and J lost 9 bases; unmatched junction nucleotides: 8. CDR3 region: CASSYSGGQGSGEQFF. The CDR3 region has the DNA TGTGCCAGCAGTTACTCTGGGGGACAGGGGTCTGGTGAGCAGTTCTTC.

The chain has TRBV19 and TRBJ1-5; 7 bases fit TRBD1. The ends lost 1 base at V and 6 bases at J; junction bases unmatched: 6. The germline V gene encodes CDR1 LNHDA and CDR2 SQIVND (reference sequence). The CDR3 covers 15 residues. CDR3 loop: CASSIGAGGGQPQHF. Written as DNA, the CDR3 is TGTGCCAGTAGTATAGGGGCAGGGGGAGGTCAGCCCCAGCATTTT.

The V and J genes are TRBV10-1 and TRBJ1-2; D not resolved. The V and J ends lost 0 bases and 4 bases respectively, with 6 bases between them. The length of the CDR3 is 13 residues. The V gene's germline CDR1 is WNHNN and CDR2 SYGVQD (reference sequence). CDR3 nucleotide sequence: TGCGCCAGCAGTGAGTCCTCGGGCTATGGCTACACCTTC. Protein product: CASSESSGYGYTF.

The rearrangement links TRBV28 to TRBJ2-7; no clear D. This CDR3 region has 15 residues. The germline V gene encodes CDR1 MDHEN and CDR2 SYDVKM. The V end lost 6 bases, the J end lost 1 base, and 16 bases lay between the germline ends. CDR3 nucleotides: TGTGCCAGCAGCACTTTTCGAGCCGGGTCCTACGAGCAGTACTTC. This codes for CASSTFRAGSYEQYF.

This clone was counted once. The chain links TRBV5-1 to TRBJ2-1; tentative D call: TRBD2 (6 bases). Between the trimmed V and J ends, which lost 4 bases and 4 bases, there was a span of 12 bases. The CDR3 sequence is 14 residues long. Germline CDR1 reads SGHRS; CDR2 reads YFSETQ. The chain's CDR3 is CASSPSEGYNEQFF. The CDR3 region has the DNA TGCGCCAGCAGCCCCTCGGAGGGGTACAATGAGCAGTTCTTC.

The rearrangement uses TRBV29-1 and TRBJ1-1; 7 bases agree with TRBD1. This CDR3 is 13 amino acids long. Losses at the gene ends were 6 bases for V and 2 bases for J; bases not matched to a gene: 6. Germline-derived CDR1 and CDR2 are SQVTM and ANQGSEA. The CDR3 loop is CSVATGVNTEAFF. The CDR3, as DNA: TGCAGCGTGGCCACAGGGGTCAACACTGAAGCTTTCTTT.

The chain has TRBV11-2 and TRBJ1-2, with 7 bases that match TRBD1. The CDR3 is made up of 13 amino acids. Germline V gene sequence: CDR1 SGHAT, CDR2 FQNNGV. The V gene end was trimmed by 6 bases and the J gene end by 8 bases; junction bases not matched to a gene: 9. The CDR3 DNA is TGTGCCAGCAGTCTCGACAGGGAGGACGGCTACACCTTC. It translates to CASSLDREDGYTF.